This T cell receptor beta chain was found in a study of brain metastases from non-small cell lung cancer. Study-wide results and limits: Metastases had sparse T cells but largely shared repertoires with primaries. T-cell infiltration was lower in brain metastases than primaries (P < 0.001). In 60% to 70% of brain metastases, T-cell clones were expanded compared with matched primary tumors.

TCRdb's copy holds only in-frame clones and misses some; the assay was immunoSEQ multiplex PCR. This table has 1,500 to 2,000 clones, roughly 84% appearing once. Trimming removed 8 bases from V and 3 bases from J; junction bases left unmatched: 5. The CDR3 spans 14 residues. Germline values: CDR1 ENHRY, CDR2 SYGVKD. Details on this clone: The antigen is unknown.

The sequenced sample was primary lung tumor tissue. The V gene is TRBV10-3, the J gene TRBJ2-3; TRBD1 aligns across 10 bases. The origin of this receptor is a donor at least 40 years old with non-small cell lung cancer. The CDR3 bases are TGTGCCATCCGACAGGGGGCAGGAACAGATACGCAGTATTTT. This translates into CAIRQGAGTDTQYF.